The 24 T cell receptor beta chains below come from one sample, sequenced in a study of cytomegalovirus exposure and HLA in healthy donors. The study ran its PCR with 60 Vbeta and 13 Jbeta primers. Sequenced by immunoSEQ multiplex PCR; TCRdb stores in-frame clones only, minus some. Among under 200,000 clones, about four fifths were seen once, and the ten largest hold approximately 1.6%. Sequenced material: PBMCs. All receptors come from a male donor in good health and CMV-seronegative.

This chain links TRBV5-1 with TRBJ2-3; 7 positions match TRBD2. Germline CDR1 reads SGHRS; CDR2 reads YFSETQ. The length of the CDR3 is 15 residues. With V trimmed by 1 base and J by 1 base, 3 bases remained unmatched. CDR3 in amino acids: CASSLSSGGTDTQYF. As DNA, the CDR3 is TGCGCCAGCAGCTTGTCCAGCGGGGGCACAGATACGCAGTATTTT.

The rearrangement joins TRBV19 to TRBJ2-4, with 7 bases aligning to TRBD2. There are 14 residues in the CDR3. Germline CDR1 LNHDA, CDR2 SQIVND (reference sequence). V lost 2 bases to trimming and J lost 5 bases; unmatched junction nucleotides: 3. In DNA, the CDR3 is TGTGCCAGTAGTATATTGGCGGGAGAAAACATTCAGTACTTC. It encodes CASSILAGENIQYF. The complete variable domain, with remaining parts taken from reference TRBV19 and TRBJ2-4, reads DGGITQSPKYLFRKEGQNVTLSCEQNLNHDAMYWYRQDPGQGLRLIYYSQIVNDFQKGDIAEGYSVSREKKESFPLTVTSAQKNPTAFYLCASSILAGENIQYFGAGTRLSVL.

This CDR3 is CASSLGRSTSYEQYF. The CDR3 region has the DNA TGTGCCAGCAGCCTAGGGCGGAGCACCTCCTACGAGCAGTACTTC. This chain connects TRBV7-6 to TRBJ2-7; no definite D call. There are 15 residues in the CDR3. Trimming stripped 5 bases from V and 0 bases from J, with 14 bases between. CDR1 and CDR2 from the germline V gene are SGHVS and FNYEAQ.

The chain employs TRBV5-1 and TRBJ1-1; tentative D call: TRBD1 (6 bases). The CDR3 runs 15 residues. The germline CDR1 and CDR2 sequences are SGHRS and YFSETQ. Trimming stripped 4 bases from V and 3 bases from J, with 16 bases between. The CDR3 DNA reads TGCGCCAGCAGCCTAACCAGGGGTTGGGACACTGAAGCTTTCTTT. Its protein product is CASSLTRGWDTEAFF.

The chain uses TRBV30 and TRBJ2-7; no firm D call. The CDR3 loop spans 11 amino acids. The germline V gene encodes CDR1 GTSNPN and CDR2 SVGIG (reference sequence). V was clipped by 0 bases and J by 13 bases, with 13 bases between them. For the CDR3, the DNA is TGTGCCTGGAGTGTAATGTTGGCTCAATACTTC. It is translated as CAWSVMLAQYF.

CDR3 DNA: TGTGCCAGCAGCTTGACAGGGACTGGAAACACCATATATTTT. Its translation: CASSLTGTGNTIYF. This chain connects TRBV7-2 to TRBJ1-3, with TRBD1 matching over 7 bases. The germline gives CDR1 SGHTA, CDR2 FQGNSA. The CDR3 contains 14 residues. Germline trimming cut 3 bases from V and 2 bases from J; bases unmatched to any gene: 1.

This clone was found once. The V and J genes are TRBV27 and TRBJ2-2, with D possibly being TRBD1 (5 bases). Per the germline V gene, CDR1 is MNHEY and CDR2 is SMNVEV (reference sequence). Trimming shortened V by 7 bases and J by 4 bases, and 10 bases separated the two germline ends. The CDR3 covers 13 residues. The CDR3 loop is CASKTASTGELFF. The CDR3 DNA is TGTGCCAGCAAGACAGCTTCCACCGGGGAGCTGTTTTTT.

This chain connects TRBV6-1 to TRBJ2-5, with 9 positions matching TRBD1. CDR3 length: 14 amino acids. The germline CDR1 and CDR2 sequences are MNHNS and SASEGT. Trimming removed 8 bases from V and 8 bases from J; junction bases left unmatched: 12. The chain's CDR3 is CASAQDRGRGTQYF. The CDR3, as DNA: TGTGCCAGCGCCCAGGACAGGGGCCGAGGTACCCAGTACTTC.

The chain couples TRBV30 to TRBJ2-4, with D possibly matching TRBD1 (5 bases). The CDR3 sequence is 12 residues long. Per the germline V gene, CDR1 is GTSNPN and CDR2 is SVGIG (reference sequence). V lost 3 bases, J lost 4 bases, and 7 bases lay in between. The CDR3 bases are TGTGCCTGGAGGGGGCCGAAAAACATTCAGTACTTC. As protein: CAWRGPKNIQYF.

This clone was found once. The CDR3 spells CASSPRVTGELFF. As DNA, the CDR3 is TGTGCCAGCAGTCCCCGGGTAACCGGGGAGCTGTTTTTT. V gene TRBV28 combines with J gene TRBJ2-2, with no clear D. The CDR3 extends over 13 amino acids. In germline, CDR1 is MDHEN, CDR2 SYDVKM. V gave up 5 bases and J gave up 5 bases, with 9 bases separating them.

The chain recombines TRBV5-4 with TRBJ1-2; 8 nucleotides align to TRBD1. J was trimmed by 3 bases and V by 5 bases; bases with no gene match: 6. CDR1 is SGHNT and CDR2 is YYREEE in the germline V gene (reference sequence). The CDR3 runs to 14 residues. The CDR3 region is CASRRTGYDYGYTF. The CDR3 region has the DNA TGTGCCAGCAGGAGGACAGGGTACGACTATGGCTACACCTTC.

The rearrangement links TRBV19 to TRBJ2-1; 10 bases agree with TRBD1. Losses at the gene ends were 3 bases for V and 9 bases for J; bases not matched to a gene: 20. The CDR3 is 19 residues long. Germline CDR1 and CDR2: LNHDA and SQIVND (reference sequence). The CDR3, as DNA: TGTGCCAGTAGTATGAGGACAGGGGGTCAGCGGGAGAGTACGCTTGAGCAGTTCTTC. Protein sequence: CASSMRTGGQRESTLEQFF.

The rearrangement links TRBV14 to TRBJ1-6; 7 bases agree with TRBD1. After removal of 2 bases from V and 8 bases from J, the junction contained 3 bases not matched to a gene. The CDR3 has 14 amino acids. Germline CDR1 is SGHDN and CDR2 is FVKESK. This chain's CDR3 is CASSQSRGYSPLHF. CDR3 bases: TGTGCCAGCAGCCAATCCAGGGGGTATTCACCCCTCCACTTT.

CDR3 region: CASSHHPGQADTEAFF. The CDR3 nucleotides read TGTGCCAGCAGCCACCACCCGGGACAGGCAGACACTGAAGCTTTCTTT. This rearrangement joins TRBV9 to TRBJ1-1; 8 positions match TRBD1. The CDR3 totals 16 residues. Trimming removed 4 bases from V and 3 bases from J; junction bases left unmatched: 11. Germline V lookup: CDR1 SGDLS, CDR2 YYNGEE.

This clone occurred a few times. This chain links TRBV7-8 with TRBJ1-6, with 8 nucleotides matching TRBD1. V was pared by 6 bases and J by 0 bases, with 10 bases of the junction left unmatched. In germline, CDR1 is SGHVS, CDR2 FQNEAQ. This CDR3 contains 18 residues. The DNA for the CDR3 is TGTGCCAGCAGATCGCACACAGGGGGAAGCTCCTATAATTCACCCCTCCACTTT. The encoded protein is CASRSHTGGSSYNSPLHF.

This chain's CDR3 is CASSDDSRTETQYF. The CDR3 coding sequence is TGTGCCAGCAGTGACGATAGCCGCACCGAGACCCAGTACTTC. The chain is built from TRBV6-1 and TRBJ2-5; D remains ambiguous. The CDR3 contains 14 residues. Germline assignment: CDR1 MNHNS and CDR2 SASEGT. V was shortened by 3 bases and J by 5 bases, with 13 bases between the two germline ends.

As regards this clone: Other DNA sequences in this specimen translate into the identical CDR3. The chain is built from TRBV25-1 and TRBJ2-7; 7 nucleotides agree with TRBD1. This CDR3 region has 12 residues. The trim removed 6 bases at V and 4 bases at J, leaving 3 bases unmatched. Germline values: CDR1 MGHDK, CDR2 SYGVNS. The CDR3 DNA sequence: TGTGCCAGCAGGGACAGGTCGTACGAGCAGTACTTC. It yields the protein CASRDRSYEQYF.

CDR3 region: CASSPGTGSVKLFF. CDR3 sequence (DNA): TGCGCCAGCAGCCCCGGGACAGGGAGTGTAAAACTGTTTTTT. V usage is TRBV5-1 and J usage is TRBJ1-4, with TRBD1 matching 9 bases. The CDR3 consists of 14 residues. The V gene's germline CDR1 is SGHRS and CDR2 YFSETQ. V lost 4 bases to trimming and J lost 10 bases; unmatched junction nucleotides: 8.

J is TRBJ2-1 and V is TRBV27; 8 bases are a match to TRBD2. Germline V CDR1 and CDR2: MNHEY, SMNVEV (reference sequence). V lost 6 bases and J lost 4; bases outside the gene matches: 17. This CDR3 spans 18 amino acids. In nucleotides, the CDR3 is TGTGCCAGCAGATGGGCCCTGGGCGGGGGGACCACTTACAATGAGCAGTTCTTC. It translates to CASRWALGGGTTYNEQFF.

This chain joins TRBV10-3 and TRBJ1-4; TRBD1 matches at 9 bases. CDR3 length: 18 residues. V was clipped by 6 bases and J by 4 bases; unmatched bases: 15. Germline V gene data show CDR1 as ENHRY and CDR2 as SYGVKD. The CDR3 DNA is TGTGCCATCAGCGCCGGGACAGGGAGTCGTAGGGTTAATGAAAAACTGTTTTTT. As protein: CAISAGTGSRRVNEKLFF.

The V and J genes are TRBV29-1 and TRBJ2-5; tentatively, D is TRBD1 (6 bases). CDR3 length: 10 amino acids. Germline-derived CDR1 and CDR2 are SQVTM and ANQGSEA. The CDR3 spells CSVQGETQYF. DNA of the CDR3: TGCAGTGTTCAGGGGGAGACCCAGTACTTC.

The CDR3 sequence is CASSRGQGGYEQYF. DNA for the CDR3: TGTGCCAGTAGTAGGGGACAGGGGGGGTACGAGCAGTACTTC. The V call is TRBV19, the J call TRBJ2-7, with 11 bases matching TRBD1. CDR3 size: 14 residues. V gave up 4 bases and J gave up 4 bases; unmatched junction bases: 3. CDR1 is LNHDA, CDR2 SQIVND, per germline (reference sequence).

This clone was counted between two and nine times. The chain has TRBV6-6 and TRBJ2-5; possibly TRBD1 for D (5 bases). Trimming stripped 2 bases from V and 5 bases from J, with 9 bases between. The germline gives CDR1 MNHNY, CDR2 SVGAGI (reference sequence). The length of the CDR3 is 13 residues. CDR3 bases: TGTGCCAGCAGTTACCAGGGTGGGGAGACCCAGTACTTC. Protein sequence: CASSYQGGETQYF.

This chain uses TRBV18 with TRBJ2-7; 8 nucleotides match TRBD1. Germline assignment: CDR1 KGHSH and CDR2 LQKENI. V was clipped by 0 bases and J by 4 bases; unmatched bases: 8. This CDR3 is 16 amino acids long. The CDR3 bases are TGTGCCAGCTCACCACCCTGGGGACAGGAGAATTACGAGCAGTACTTC. This translates into CASSPPWGQENYEQYF. Using reference TRBV18 and TRBJ2-7 for the parts outside the CDR3, the full variable domain is NAGVMQNPRHLVRRRGQEARLRCSPMKGHSHVYWYRQLPEEGLKFMVYLQKENIIDESGMPKERFSAEFPKEGPSILRIQQVVRGDSAAYFCASSPPWGQENYEQYFGPGTRLTVT.